The next 29 T cell receptor beta chains were all read from a single sample in a study of spatial heterogeneity in lung cancer. Time point denoted: blood at routine non-recurrence follow-up after resection. TCRdb independently ran MiXCR on the 5' RACE reads; one entry per CDR3 protein. The sample records about 45,000 distinct CDR3 sequences, approximately 22% being singletons. The sequenced sample was PBMCs, obtained at follow-up. All receptors come from a female donor with early-stage non-small cell lung cancer.

CDR3 region: CASRPGTSGETQYF. The DNA for the CDR3 is TGTGCCAGCCGACCCGGGACTAGCGGAGAGACCCAGTACTTC. The chain links TRBV2 to TRBJ2-5; 11 bases map to TRBD2. Germline CDR1 reads SNHLY; CDR2 reads FYNNEI. After removal of 8 bases from V and 4 bases from J, the junction contained 6 bases not matched to a gene. CDR3 length equals 14 residues.

This CDR3 reads CASSSQGESPLHF. The CDR3 nucleotides are TGTGCCAGCAGCTCACAGGGAGAATCACCCCTCCACTTT. This chain joins TRBV5-4 and TRBJ1-6; TRBD1 is a possible D gene (6 bases). The CDR3 extends over 13 amino acids. V lost 3 bases to trimming and J lost 10 bases, with 11 bases between them. Germline V gene sequence: CDR1 SGHNT, CDR2 YYREEE (reference sequence). Together with reference TRBV5-4 and TRBJ1-6, the CDR3 gives the full variable domain: ETGVTQSPTHLIKTRGQQVTLRCSSQSGHNTVSWYQQALGQGPQFIFQYYREEENGRGNFPPRFSGLQFPNYSSELNVNALELDDSALYLCASSSQGESPLHFGNGTRLTVT.

This clonotype was counted a few times. V usage is TRBV3-1 and J usage is TRBJ2-2; D is unclear. From germline, CDR1 is LGHDT and CDR2 YNNKEL (reference sequence). The CDR3 is 14 residues long. The germline V and J ends were trimmed by 1 base and 6 bases, with 9 bases remaining between them. The CDR3 loop is CASSQGMGSGELFF. The CDR3 DNA follows: TGTGCCAGCAGCCAAGGTATGGGATCCGGGGAGCTGTTTTTT. The variable domain in full, with the rest retrieved from reference TRBV3-1 and TRBJ2-2, is DTAVSQTPKYLVTQMGNDKSIKCEQNLGHDTMYWYKQDSKKFLKIMFSYNNKELIINETVPNRFSPKSPDKAHLNLHINSLELGDSAVYFCASSQGMGSGELFFGEGSRLTVL.

This clonotype has just a few counts. The chain uses TRBV12-3 or TRBV12-4 and TRBJ2-1, with D unresolved. V was trimmed by 3 bases and J by 0 bases, leaving 15 bases between them. The CDR3 spans 17 residues. The CDR3 spells CASSLGIQVNSYNEQFF. The DNA of the CDR3 is TGTGCCAGCAGTTTGGGTATCCAGGTAAACTCCTACAATGAGCAGTTCTTC.

This clonotype was recorded at least ten times. V is TRBV10-2 and J is TRBJ2-1, with D unresolved. V was clipped by 3 bases and J by 2 bases, with 11 bases between them. Germline V gene sequence: CDR1 WSHSY, CDR2 SAAADI. This CDR3 has 15 amino acids. CDR3 protein: CASSDTPGPYNEQFF. The CDR3 nucleotides read TGCGCCAGCAGTGATACCCCCGGGCCCTACAATGAGCAGTTCTTC.

The V gene is TRBV9, the J gene TRBJ2-2; D unclear. V lost 2 bases to trimming and J lost 6 bases, with 11 bases between them. Germline V gives CDR1 SGDLS, CDR2 YYNGEE. The CDR3 covers 14 residues. The CDR3 loop reads CASSVSSYAGELFF. The CDR3 DNA follows: TGTGCCAGCAGCGTTAGTAGTTATGCCGGGGAGCTGTTTTTT.

This clonotype was found a few times. This rearrangement joins TRBV14 to TRBJ2-1; D is perhaps TRBD1 or TRBD2 (5 bases each). There are 15 residues in the CDR3. CDR1 and CDR2 (germline): SGHDN, FVKESK. With 1 base removed from V and 5 bases from J, the gap between germline ends came to 12 bases. CDR3 sequence reads: CASSQVWGWDNEQFF. The DNA of the CDR3 is TGTGCCAGCAGCCAAGTATGGGGGTGGGACAATGAGCAGTTCTTC.

This clonotype was seen only a few times. The V call is TRBV6-6, the J call TRBJ1-1; D gene ambiguous. The length of the CDR3 is 10 residues. Germline V gene data show CDR1 as MNHNY and CDR2 as SVGAGI (reference sequence). V lost 6 bases and J 11 bases, leaving 10 bases between the germline ends. The CDR3 spells CASSLGGAFF. The CDR3 DNA reads as TGTGCCAGCAGCCTCGGAGGGGCTTTCTTT.

The V call is TRBV18, the J call TRBJ1-1, with D possibly TRBD1 on 6 matching bases. Germline CDR1 reads KGHSH; CDR2 reads LQKENI. V was shortened by 6 bases and J by 6 bases, with 14 bases between the two germline ends. This CDR3 has 13 amino acids. The CDR3, as DNA: TGTGCCAGCTCCCGACAGGCCCTCTCTGAAGCTTTCTTT. Translation: CASSRQALSEAFF. The full variable domain, rest sourced from reference TRBV18 and TRBJ1-1, is NAGVMQNPRHLVRRRGQEARLRCSPMKGHSHVYWYRQLPEEGLKFMVYLQKENIIDESGMPKERFSAEFPKEGPSILRIQQVVRGDSAAYFCASSRQALSEAFFGQGTRLTVV.

This clonotype has just a few counts. This chain connects TRBV7-2 to TRBJ1-1, with a weak D call TRBD1 (5 bases). The CDR3 totals 13 residues. V lost 5 bases and J 9 bases, leaving 16 bases between the germline ends. Germline-derived CDR1 and CDR2 are SGHTA and FQGNSA. CDR3 sequence: CASSRGDSIQAFF. The CDR3 DNA reads TGTGCCAGCAGCCGGGGAGACAGTATCCAAGCTTTCTTT.

There are a few counts of this clonotype. The chain combines TRBV7-3 with TRBJ2-3; TRBD1 might be the D (6 bases). Germline CDR1 and CDR2: SGHTA and FQGTGA. The CDR3 consists of 15 residues. V was trimmed by 8 bases and J by 1 base, leaving 16 bases between them. The CDR3 region is CASSRGGLGTDTQYF. Here the CDR3 DNA reads TGTGCCAGCTCCCGAGGGGGATTGGGCACAGATACGCAGTATTTT.

The gene calls are TRBV7-2 and TRBJ2-5, with D possibly matching TRBD2 (5 bases). The CDR3 has 14 amino acids. From germline, CDR1 is SGHTA and CDR2 FQGNSA. The V gene lost 5 bases and the J gene lost 1 base, with 11 bases spanning the gap. The CDR3 DNA reads as TGTGCCAGCAGCCTACATGGAGGCCAAGAGACCCAGTACTTC. Its translation is CASSLHGGQETQYF.

In its sample, this clonotype was seen a few times. The chain uses TRBV4-1 and TRBJ1-2; D is perhaps TRBD1 (5 bases). Per germline, CDR1 MGHRA and CDR2 YSYEKL. V dropped 1 base and J dropped 2 bases, with 20 bases sitting between them. The CDR3 is 18 residues long. DNA for the CDR3: TGCGCCAGCAGCCAAGGACATTCTGGCCGGCGGGGGAACTATGGCTACACCTTC. This encodes CASSQGHSGRRGNYGYTF.

The chain links TRBV5-4 to TRBJ2-5; the D call may be TRBD1 or TRBD2 (5 bases each). This CDR3 is 15 amino acids long. Looked up from germline, CDR1 is SGHNT and CDR2 is YYREEE (reference sequence). The germline V and J ends were trimmed by 4 bases and 5 bases, with 18 bases remaining between them. In nucleotides, the CDR3 is TGTGCCAGCAGCCCATCGGGGACCACGAGGGAGACCCAGTACTTC. Protein sequence: CASSPSGTTRETQYF.

V gene TRBV20-1 combines with J gene TRBJ2-3; tentatively, D is TRBD2 (6 bases). V gave up 3 bases and J gave up 3 bases, with 13 bases separating them. Germline-derived CDR1 and CDR2 are DFQATT and SNEGSKA (reference sequence). The CDR3 covers 14 residues. As DNA, the CDR3 is TGCAGTGCTAGGGGGGGATATGAGACAGATACGCAGTATTTT. This gives the protein CSARGGYETDTQYF.

The table lists this clonotype with a few counts. This CDR3 is CATSLSGSGQFF. DNA of the CDR3: TGTGCCACCAGCCTAAGCGGGAGCGGGCAGTTCTTC. The chain recombines TRBV15 with TRBJ2-1; 8 bases are shared with TRBD2. V lost 5 bases, J lost 12 bases, and 6 bases stayed unmatched. This CDR3 is 12 amino acids long. The germline V gene has CDR1 LNHNV and CDR2 YYDKDF (reference sequence).

This clonotype was recorded at least ten times. The chain is built from TRBV3-1 and TRBJ1-1; D remains ambiguous. Trimming removed 2 bases from V and 5 bases from J, with 15 bases in between. Germline V gene lookup returns CDR1 LGHDT and CDR2 YNNKEL (reference sequence). The CDR3 length is 15 residues. CDR3 DNA: TGTGCCAGCAGCCAACCCGCTAGTGGGCGGACTGAAGCTTTCTTT. It yields the protein CASSQPASGRTEAFF.

This clonotype was seen only a few times. The chain employs TRBV18 and TRBJ2-1; 8 bases align to TRBD2. The V gene end was trimmed by 0 bases and the J gene end by 9 bases; junction bases not matched to a gene: 4. The CDR3 consists of 14 residues. Looked up from germline, CDR1 is KGHSH and CDR2 is LQKENI. The chain's CDR3 is CASSPPQAGVEQFF. CDR3 in DNA: TGTGCCAGCTCACCACCCCAAGCGGGAGTTGAGCAGTTCTTC. The variable domain in full, completed from reference TRBV18 and TRBJ2-1, reads NAGVMQNPRHLVRRRGQEARLRCSPMKGHSHVYWYRQLPEEGLKFMVYLQKENIIDESGMPKERFSAEFPKEGPSILRIQQVVRGDSAAYFCASSPPQAGVEQFFGPGTRLTVL.

The chain employs TRBV12-3 or TRBV12-4 and TRBJ1-2, with D possibly TRBD1 on 5 matching bases. V was clipped by 8 bases and J by 7 bases, with 17 bases between them. CDR3 size: 13 residues. CDR3 sequence reads: CASRPRGELGYTF. CDR3 nucleotide sequence: TGTGCCAGCCGCCCCCGGGGGGAACTTGGCTACACCTTC.

This clonotype was observed a handful of times. The chain combines TRBV27 with TRBJ1-3; TRBD1 might be the D (6 bases). Trimming took off 4 bases at V and 0 bases at J, with 25 bases between the two ends. The CDR3 runs 20 residues. Germline V gene data show CDR1 as MNHEY and CDR2 as SMNVEV (reference sequence). CDR3 DNA: TGTGCCAGCAGTTCTCGACAGATTGCTCAGGGGAGGCCCTCTGGAAACACCATATATTTT. This gives the protein CASSSRQIAQGRPSGNTIYF.

The V gene is TRBV5-1, the J gene TRBJ2-5; TRBD1 agrees at 7 bases. This CDR3 contains 13 residues. Trimming removed 5 bases from V and 2 bases from J; junction bases left unmatched: 3. Looked up from germline, CDR1 is SGHRS and CDR2 is YFSETQ. The CDR3 is CASRQGPQETQYF. CDR3 sequence (DNA): TGCGCCAGCAGACAGGGGCCTCAAGAGACCCAGTACTTC.

J is TRBJ2-1 and V is TRBV14; no firm D call. CDR3 length equals 15 residues. Germline CDR1 is SGHDN and CDR2 is FVKESK. V was clipped by 1 base and J by 6 bases, with 13 bases between them. CDR3 in amino acids: CASSQGPVRFNEQFF. The CDR3 DNA reads as TGTGCCAGCAGCCAAGGCCCGGTGCGCTTCAATGAGCAGTTCTTC. Looking up the rest from reference TRBV14 and TRBJ2-1 gives the full variable domain: EAGVTQFPSHSVIEKGQTVTLRCDPISGHDNLYWYRRVMGKEIKFLLHFVKESKQDESGMPNNRFLAERTGGTYSTLKVQPAELEDSGVYFCASSQGPVRFNEQFFGPGTRLTVL.

V is TRBV4-1 and J is TRBJ2-4; D perhaps matches TRBD1 (6 bases). V lost 1 base and J lost 0, with 13 bases in between. Germline CDR1 MGHRA, CDR2 YSYEKL. The CDR3 length is 17 residues. CDR3 protein: CASSQGPGQLAKNIQYF. The CDR3 nucleotides read TGCGCCAGCAGCCAAGGCCCGGGACAACTAGCCAAAAACATTCAGTACTTC.

This clonotype came up a few times. Here the CDR3 DNA reads TGTGCCATCAGTGGGGCAGGGGGCATTTCTGGAAACACCATATATTTT. As protein: CAISGAGGISGNTIYF. This rearrangement joins TRBV10-3 to TRBJ1-3; 8 nucleotides agree with TRBD1. The V gene end was trimmed by 4 bases and the J gene end by 1 base; junction bases not matched to a gene: 6. The CDR3 is 16 residues long. CDR1 and CDR2 (germline): ENHRY, SYGVKD.

This clonotype was seen at least ten times. The chain is built from TRBV20-1 and TRBJ2-1; TRBD2 matches 11 bases. Germline CDR1 is DFQATT and CDR2 is SNEGSKA (reference sequence). Trimming took 1 base from V and 8 from J; bases not matched to a gene: 13. The CDR3 is made up of 17 amino acids. The CDR3 region is CSARGPGLAGGSDEQFF. DNA for the CDR3: TGCAGTGCTAGAGGGCCGGGGCTAGCGGGAGGAAGCGATGAGCAGTTCTTC.

CDR3 sequence: CASSSTGAEQFF. The CDR3 DNA reads as TGTGCCAGCAGCTCTACAGGGGCTGAGCAGTTCTTC. This chain uses TRBV7-9 with TRBJ2-1, with 7 bases matching TRBD1. Trimming cost V 4 bases and J 9 bases; bases outside gene matches: 3. From germline, CDR1 is SEHNR and CDR2 FQNEAQ (reference sequence). The CDR3 is made up of 12 amino acids.

This chain joins TRBV28 and TRBJ2-1; the D is unclear. The V gene lost 3 bases and the J gene lost 2 bases, with 5 bases spanning the gap. Per the germline V gene, CDR1 is MDHEN and CDR2 is SYDVKM. CDR3 length equals 13 residues. The CDR3 here is CASSLPTYNEQFF. The CDR3 nucleotides are TGTGCCAGCAGTTTGCCGACCTACAATGAGCAGTTCTTC.

This clonotype was seen a few times. The chain employs TRBV3-1 and TRBJ2-5; no clear D. Between the trimmed V and J ends, which lost 8 bases and 2 bases, there was a span of 9 bases. Germline V gene lookup returns CDR1 LGHDT and CDR2 YNNKEL (reference sequence). This CDR3 contains 12 residues. Here the CDR3 reads CASGWLQETQYF. The CDR3 nucleotides are TGTGCCAGCGGTTGGTTGCAAGAGACCCAGTACTTC.

Turning to this clonotype: One base away lies a much larger clone, so this may be a sequencing read error. The chain employs TRBV3-1 and TRBJ1-1, with a possible D match to TRBD1 (5 bases). CDR3 length: 11 amino acids. Germline CDR1 LGHDT, CDR2 YNNKEL (reference sequence). This CDR3 reads CASSQGTEASF. CDR3 nucleotide sequence: TGTGCCAGCAGTCAGGGTACTGAAGCTTCCTTT.